A single sample is the source of the 6 T cell receptor beta chains below, sequenced in a study of post-analysis software for immune sequencing data. Points from the study as a whole: Patients used about 5 TRBV segments, including TRBV5-6, TRBV5-1 and TRBV20-1, more often than controls.

Built from TCR beta cDNA, the libraries had unique molecular identifiers in them. Via MiXCR, TCRdb re-called the PCR reads, giving one row per CDR3 protein. This table has roughly 410,000 distinct CDR3 sequences, about a third appearing once. Their specific antigens are unknown. Sequenced material: blood. These receptors were collected from a girl aged 5-17 years with multiple sclerosis.

The chain uses TRBV14 and TRBJ2-1; no reliable D call. From germline, CDR1 is SGHDN and CDR2 FVKESK. V was cut by 0 bases and J by 9 bases, with 3 bases left in between. CDR3 length: 11 residues. This chain's CDR3 is CASSQEREQFF. CDR3 sequence (DNA): TGTGCCAGCAGCCAAGAGCGTGAGCAGTTCTTC.

CDR3 amino acids: CASSYGVQGEGETQYF. In DNA, the CDR3 is TGTGCCAGCAGTTACGGAGTTCAGGGCGAGGGAGAGACCCAGTACTTC. The rearrangement uses TRBV6-5 and TRBJ2-5, with D perhaps being TRBD1 or TRBD2 (5 bases each). The V gene lost 2 bases and the J gene lost 4 bases, with 17 bases spanning the gap. CDR1 and CDR2 (germline): MNHEY, SVGAGI. The CDR3 contains 16 residues.

This chain connects TRBV2 to TRBJ2-1, with 9 nucleotides matching TRBD2. Germline V CDR1 and CDR2: SNHLY, FYNNEI. CDR3 length: 16 residues. With 10 bases clipped from V and 4 bases from J, the junction kept 14 bases outside the gene matches. The CDR3 loop reads CATRGRSGGSYNEQFF. The CDR3 DNA is TGTGCCACCCGGGGAAGGAGCGGGGGGTCGTACAATGAGCAGTTCTTC.

Here the CDR3 DNA reads TGCGCCAGCAGCCTTCGTCTAGCCTATAACAATGAGCAGTTCTTC. This encodes CASSLRLAYNNEQFF. The V and J genes are TRBV5-1 and TRBJ2-1, with a weak D call TRBD2 (5 bases). The V and J ends lost 4 bases and 5 bases respectively, with 16 bases between them. Germline loops: CDR1 SGHRS, CDR2 YFSETQ. The CDR3 is 15 amino acids.

The V gene is TRBV7-2, the J gene TRBJ1-2; D uncertain. The ends were cut back, 5 bases at V and 4 bases at J, with 8 bases in the middle. Germline-derived CDR1 and CDR2 are SGHTA and FQGNSA. The CDR3 is made up of 12 amino acids. The CDR3 sequence is CASSRVTYGYTF. For the CDR3, the DNA is TGTGCCAGCAGCAGGGTTACCTATGGCTACACCTTC.

The chain has TRBV3-1 and TRBJ2-2; D is uncertain. V was trimmed by 4 bases and J by 7 bases, leaving 13 bases between them. This CDR3 spans 14 amino acids. Germline values: CDR1 LGHDT, CDR2 YNNKEL (reference sequence). CDR3 protein: CASSPRATGGELFF. As DNA, the CDR3 is TGTGCCAGCAGCCCCCGGGCTACTGGCGGGGAGCTGTTTTTT.